This TCR beta chain is drawn from a study of T cells after yellow fever vaccination. Study-wide findings and caveats: Subsequent booster samples again held most clones from primary vaccination (96% CD4, approximately 86% CD8). Weaker in magnitude, the secondary response showed a faster peak on day 5 versus 15. Within FACS-sorted repertoires, abundant clonotypes contaminating from the bulk population could be present. CD4 and CD8 compartments shared a small share of clonotypes.

TCRdb itself ran the 5' RACE reads through MiXCR, one entry per CDR3 protein. The table has roughly 180,000 distinct CDR3 sequences, approximately 6.2% seen once; the top ten hold roughly 3%. The CDR3 runs 17 residues. The ends were cut back, 4 bases at V and 6 bases at J, with 23 bases in the middle. Germline CDR1 reads SGHVS; CDR2 reads FNYEAQ. In regard to this clonotype: Antigen: not known.

The source of this sequence is a young man who received the YFV17D yellow fever vaccine. J is TRBJ2-3 and V is TRBV7-6; D unclear. The source material was CD4+ T cells sorted from PBMCs, sampled on the day of the first yellow fever vaccination. The CDR3 protein is CASSSSHSLEYGDTQYF. The DNA for the CDR3 is TGTGCCAGCAGCTCGTCCCACAGTTTAGAGTACGGGGATACGCAGTATTTT.